The present TCR beta chain was sequenced within a study of T cell responses to AZD1222 COVID-19 vaccine. This clone was seen only once. V dropped 4 bases and J dropped 6 bases, with 21 bases sitting between them. This CDR3 contains 17 residues. CDR1 SGHTA and CDR2 FQGNSA come from the germline V gene. Profiling relied on immunoSEQ multiplex PCR, and the TCRdb table lists in-frame clones only, not all of them. The sample lists 85,000 to 130,000 clones; around nine tenths were seen once. The rearrangement links TRBV7-2 to TRBJ2-2, with a weak D call TRBD1 (6 bases). Sequenced here: peripheral blood, sampled 28 days after the second dose of the MenACWY control vaccine. The TCR comes from an adult who received the MenACWY meningococcal vaccine as a control. CDR3 region: CASSSTRDTGSAGELFF. The CDR3 DNA follows: TGTGCCAGCAGCTCCACCCGGGACACGGGGTCGGCCGGGGAGCTGTTTTTT.